This is a list of T cell receptor beta chains from one sample in a study of blood T cell repertoires in COVID-19. Method: immunoSEQ multiplex PCR; TCRdb's copy keeps in-frame clones and lacks some. The repertoire holds some 96,000 clones, with about nine tenths as singletons. The sequencing sample was made of peripheral blood. Receptors were obtained from a man in his fifties or sixties with active COVID-19. The CDR3 runs from the conserved cysteine through the conserved F or W. Each record gives: V gene, J gene, CDR3 protein.

v_call: TRBV4-1
j_call: TRBJ1-2
cdr3_aa: CASSQDSRGDGYTF

v_call: TRBV7-2
j_call: TRBJ1-2
cdr3_aa: CASSWTDNYGYTF

v_call: TRBV30
j_call: TRBJ2-5
cdr3_aa: CAWGKQGAQETQYF

v_call: TRBV20-1
j_call: TRBJ2-1
cdr3_aa: CSARGYNEQFF

v_call: TRBV18
j_call: TRBJ2-7
cdr3_aa: CASSPGQDAYEQYF

v_call: TRBV4-2
j_call: TRBJ2-5
cdr3_aa: CASSQVPREGPARETQYF

v_call: TRBV6-5
j_call: TRBJ2-7
cdr3_aa: CASSRDRGPREQYF

v_call: TRBV6-6
j_call: TRBJ2-1
cdr3_aa: CASSPPSGSYNEQFF

v_call: TRBV5-6
j_call: TRBJ1-2
cdr3_aa: CASSLAGFGYTF

v_call: TRBV5-4
j_call: TRBJ1-4
cdr3_aa: CASSKEDRGLDEKLFF

v_call: TRBV19
j_call: TRBJ1-5
cdr3_aa: CASSIANARGRHF

v_call: TRBV6-5
j_call: TRBJ1-2
cdr3_aa: CASSRQGRTNYGYTF

v_call: TRBV5-6
j_call: TRBJ1-2
cdr3_aa: CASSLAAGYGYTF

v_call: TRBV7-3
j_call: TRBJ2-1
cdr3_aa: CASSLQVAGDYNEQFF

v_call: TRBV5-1
j_call: TRBJ2-1
cdr3_aa: CASSRIGRASYNEQFF

v_call: TRBV12-3/TRBV12-4
j_call: TRBJ2-7
cdr3_aa: CASSFQGAHEQYF

v_call: TRBV18
j_call: TRBJ1-1
cdr3_aa: CASSPDKGLFTEAFF

v_call: TRBV19
j_call: TRBJ2-7
cdr3_aa: CASSAPGLAGYEQYF

v_call: TRBV20-1
j_call: TRBJ2-4
cdr3_aa: CSALSVADQYF

v_call: TRBV10-3
j_call: TRBJ2-1
cdr3_aa: CAINKDMGSYNEQFF

v_call: TRBV7-2
j_call: TRBJ2-3
cdr3_aa: CASSLAWESTYTDTQYF

v_call: TRBV18
j_call: TRBJ2-1
cdr3_aa: CASSWTGGTYNEQFF

v_call: TRBV2
j_call: TRBJ2-7
cdr3_aa: CASEAGKKDEQYF

v_call: TRBV19
j_call: TRBJ1-5
cdr3_aa: CASSDDRAQPQHF